A selection of T cell receptor beta chains follows, all from one sample in a study of control samples from healthy donors and cancer patients. Some clones are missing from TCRdb's copy, which holds only in-frame ones; the method was immunoSEQ multiplex PCR. The sample lists over 200,000 clones; roughly 80% were seen once. The sequenced sample consisted of PBMCs. These TCRs come from a woman aged 55-70 years with lung cancer. The conserved cysteine and the conserved F or W are not part of the CDR3 here. Each record gives: V gene, D gene, J gene, CDR3 protein. The D gene is left open where the match is weak.

>TRBV6-2/TRBV6-3|.|TRBJ2-3
ASSLQEVDTQY
>TRBV16|.|TRBJ2-7
ASSQFAGGFEQY
>TRBV6-5|TRBD1|TRBJ1-1
ASREGQANTEAF
>TRBV10-2|.|TRBJ1-6
ASTKGRGSGPLH
>TRBV6-4|TRBD1|TRBJ1-5
ASSDWTGVGNQPQH
>TRBV2|TRBD1|TRBJ2-7
ASSLRTGGAYEQY
>TRBV3-1/TRBV3-2|TRBD1|TRBJ1-3
ASSQTGGGGNTIY
>TRBV10-3|TRBD1|TRBJ2-1
AISEGGAGGYNEQF
>TRBV11-2|.|TRBJ2-7
ASSLGPPPAYEQY
>TRBV5-6|.|TRBJ2-3
ASSSNPTDTQY
>TRBV10-2|.|TRBJ2-1
ASSESAGYNEQF
>TRBV19|.|TRBJ1-1
VSSTPNARGREAF
>TRBV27|TRBD1|TRBJ1-2
ASSPTGRLVDYGYT
>TRBV12-3/TRBV12-4|.|TRBJ1-1
ASRPVGDIGAF
>TRBV5-1|.|TRBJ1-5
ASSLDLTIGQPQH
>TRBV10-3|.|TRBJ2-5
AISDWGETQY
>TRBV4-1|.|TRBJ1-1
ASSHGGSYTEAF
>TRBV18|TRBD1|TRBJ1-1
ASSPGGQVTEAF
>TRBV10-2|TRBD2|TRBJ2-1
ASSESLAGSSYNEQF
>TRBV7-6|.|TRBJ1-6
ASSPTITGNGSPLH
>TRBV6-4|.|TRBJ2-6
ASSPQPLSGANVLT
>TRBV6-5|.|TRBJ2-7
ASSYSTSGSTSEQY
>TRBV11-2|.|TRBJ2-5
ASSLDFLTGRKETQY
>TRBV27|TRBD1|TRBJ2-2
ASSSWGTGKHTGELF
>TRBV5-4|TRBD2|TRBJ2-3
ASSLNSGKDTQY
>TRBV18|.|TRBJ1-1
ASSPGIRDEAF
>TRBV5-1|TRBD2|TRBJ2-1
ASSFAGGPYNEQF
>TRBV7-2|.|TRBJ1-2
ASSHSGTVYGYT
>TRBV28|.|TRBJ2-6
ASSLSLGTLGANVLT
>TRBV5-6|TRBD1|TRBJ2-3
ASSLVLGGQGSDTQY
>TRBV19|.|TRBJ2-1
ASSPRDSAGSYNEQF
>TRBV29-1|.|TRBJ2-7
SSWTESSYEQY
>TRBV2|.|TRBJ2-5
ASRSITGTQETQY